This T cell receptor beta chain was recovered during a study of cytomegalovirus exposure and HLA in healthy donors (TCRdb year 2017). Background for the entire study: The 666 repertoires of the first cohort and the approximately 110 validation repertoires were produced on the same platform, according to a later analysis. The study was designed to test whether signatures of past pathogen exposure could be identified by cataloging public T cell receptors. A separate validation cohort of 100 to 150 different subjects was used in addition to the roughly 670-subject first cohort. High-throughput TCR immunosequencing, statistical association of individual TCRs with disease status, and machine learning were combined to predict cytomegalovirus infection status. What the research found in general, with its limitations: The study gave a list of 150 to 200 TCR beta chains associated with cytomegalovirus. A later analysis had no HLA typing for the validation cohort, so co-occurrence there was scored across all 110 or so repertoires. According to the authors, the approach could potentially be generalized to other disease states and immunological phenotypes. Subsequent analysis determined that TCRs grouped into clusters in the first cohort also showed a tendency toward co-occurrence across the 90 to 150 validation repertoires, and roughly 94% of cluster scores exceeded 0. Across donors, most TCR sequences were observed very rarely, whereas some public TCRs were present in many individuals. The classifier was reported to diagnose cytomegalovirus status with high specificity and sensitivity in both the original cohort and the validation cohort. A few of the identified cytomegalovirus-associated TCR beta chains were confirmed in vitro to be specific for cytomegalovirus antigens.

The donors were included in the validation cohort of 120 subjects, a group kept apart from the approximately 700-subject first cohort. As to this clone: Its antigen remains undetermined. No much larger clone exists at a distance of one base, and base qualities are not known.

Library preparation was by the immunoSEQ multiplex PCR assay. Per the source publication's procedure: A statistical classification framework was built to diagnose cytomegalovirus status from the catalog of TCR beta chain sequences. Imported from immuneACCESS, the table was reduced by TCRdb to in-frame sequences with V and J called. These copies leave out some clones; in studies compared against another copy, an unresolved V gene accounts for under half, and the cause of the remainder is not known. The V and J calls and the clone size are those of that table, but D and trimming were determined from the DNA. The sample includes 71,000 or so clones, with approximately 93% observed a single time. 2.5% to 4% of the sample belongs to the ten largest clones. Per the germline V gene, SGHDN is the CDR1 and FVKESK is the CDR2. From cysteine to phenylalanine, the CDR3 is 16 amino acids long. This entry keeps only the CDR3 DNA: 48 bases, framed from base 1. V is pruned by 3 bases and J by 2 bases, leaving 1 base of the junction without a gene match.

The sequenced material came from PBMCs. The chain is assembled from TRBV14 and TRBJ2-3; TRBD2 aligns with 14 central bases. The sequence was collected from a woman younger than 35 in good health and CMV-seropositive. CDR3 protein: CASSQGLAGVTDTQYF. The nucleotides read TGTGCCAGCAGCCAGGGACTAGCGGGGGTCACAGATACGCAGTATTTT.